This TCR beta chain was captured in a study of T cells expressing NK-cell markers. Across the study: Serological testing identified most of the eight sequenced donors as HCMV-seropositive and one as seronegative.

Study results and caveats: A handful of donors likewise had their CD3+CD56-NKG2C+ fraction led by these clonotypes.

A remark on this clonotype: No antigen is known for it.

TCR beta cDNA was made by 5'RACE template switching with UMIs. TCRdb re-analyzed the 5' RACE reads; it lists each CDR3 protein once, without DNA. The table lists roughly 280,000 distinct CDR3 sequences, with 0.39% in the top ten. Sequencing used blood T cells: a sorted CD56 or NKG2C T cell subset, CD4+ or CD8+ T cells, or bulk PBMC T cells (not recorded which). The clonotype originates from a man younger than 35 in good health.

CDR3 in amino acids: CASSSMARGKLAKNIQYF. The chain recombines TRBV27 with TRBJ2-4; TCRdb's assignment of TRBD2 cannot be checked, as there is no DNA. The CDR3 spans 18 residues. Germline V CDR1 and CDR2: MNHEY, SMNVEV (reference sequence).